This entry is about one TCR beta chain. Its antigen is unknown. RNA, once extracted, was reverse transcribed into cDNA for use as the sequencing template. The repertoire was sequenced with immunoSEQ multiplex PCR; TCRdb's copy has only in-frame clones and lacks some. Among about 99,000 clones listed, roughly half were seen once. The sample comes from a study of CD8+ T cells in alopecia areata. Study observations and caveats: Among patients, TCR sharing was less clear than in mice, a difference possibly due in part to HLA diversity in the patient population. It was lesional scalp, especially alopecia totalis/universalis, that showed higher clonality than normal scalp. Sequence data from scalp samples additionally include resident alphabeta T cells of normal skin.

The V end lost 3 bases, the J end lost 7 bases, and 22 bases lay between the germline ends. The CDR3 loop spans 16 amino acids. CDR1 is KGHSH and CDR2 is LQKENI in the germline V gene. PBMC-derived CD4+ and CD8+ T cells were sorted. The V call is TRBV18, the J call TRBJ2-7; D is possibly TRBD2 (7 bases). This receptor was identified in a human donor in good health. Sequenced sample: CD4+ T cells sorted from blood. The CDR3 DNA is TGTGCCAGCTCACCGCCCCTACTGGCGGGGGCGCCTGAGCAGTACTTC. As protein: CASSPPLLAGAPEQYF.